These 7 T cell receptor beta chains originate from one sample sequenced in a study of blood T cell repertoires in COVID-19. Clones were sequenced by immunoSEQ multiplex PCR, and TCRdb holds only the in-frame ones, with some missing. Of around 310,000 clones listed, 89% are singletons. Material for sequencing was PBMCs or T cells enriched from blood (not recorded which). All receptors derive from a woman in her forties who had recovered from COVID-19.

The gene calls are TRBV5-1 and TRBJ2-2; the match to TRBD2 covers 7 bases. Germline V gene sequence: CDR1 SGHRS, CDR2 YFSETQ. V was clipped by 4 bases and J by 2 bases; unmatched bases: 5. The CDR3 runs to 15 residues. The CDR3, as DNA: TGCGCCAGCAGCCCCCCGGGACTAAACACCGGGGAGCTGTTTTTT. Protein product: CASSPPGLNTGELFF.

This clone was seen a handful of times. The rearrangement uses TRBV4-3 and TRBJ1-5, with a weak D call TRBD1 (5 bases). CDR1 is LGHNA and CDR2 is YSLEER in the germline V gene. V lost 3 bases and J lost 2, with 17 bases in between. The CDR3 sequence is 17 residues long. The CDR3 region has the DNA TGCGCCAGCAGCCAGTGGGCCCCAGGGTTGGGCAATCAGCCCCAGCATTTT. It encodes CASSQWAPGLGNQPQHF.

The chain uses TRBV21-1 and TRBJ2-3; the table's D call, TRBD2, was not checked against the DNA. TRBV21-1 corresponds to a pseudogene. This CDR3 comprises 20 residues. The DNA of the CDR3 is TGTGCCAGCAGCAATCGGACAGCAACCGGGACTAGCGGGAACACAGATACGCAGTATTTT. This gives the protein CASSNRTATGTSGNTDTQYF.

CDR3 in amino acids: CASSPLSGGLGDTQYF. CDR3 DNA sequence: TGTGCCAGCAGCCCCCTATCGGGGGGCCTTGGAGATACGCAGTATTTT. V and J are TRBV28 and TRBJ2-3; possible D gene TRBD2, 7 bases. Per the germline V gene, CDR1 is MDHEN and CDR2 is SYDVKM. V lost 6 bases and J lost 5, with 21 bases in between. The CDR3 consists of 16 residues.

The chain carries TRBV29-1 and TRBJ1-2, with no clear D. Germline V gives CDR1 SQVTM, CDR2 ANQGSEA. V lost 6 bases, J lost 4 bases, and 12 bases lay in between. The CDR3 length is 12 residues. CDR3 residues: CSVSGRSYGYTF. The CDR3 DNA sequence: TGCAGCGTGAGTGGGAGGAGCTATGGCTACACCTTC. The full variable domain, completed using reference TRBV29-1 and TRBJ1-2, is SAVISQKPSRDICQRGTSLTIQCQVDSQVTMMFWYRQQPGQSLTLIATANQGSEATYESGFVIDKFPISRPNLTFSTLTVSNMSPEDSSIYLCSVSGRSYGYTFGSGTRLTVV.

The V call is TRBV9, the J call TRBJ1-1, with TRBD1 matching 7 bases. The CDR3 has 14 residues. Per germline, CDR1 SGDLS and CDR2 YYNGEE. J was trimmed by 3 bases and V by 4 bases; bases with no gene match: 6. CDR3 bases: TGTGCCAGCAGCTACCAGGGGGACGACACTGAAGCTTTCTTT. It is translated as CASSYQGDDTEAFF.

The V and J genes are TRBV6-5 and TRBJ1-5, with 9 bases lining up with TRBD1. Germline-derived CDR1 and CDR2 are MNHEY and SVGAGI. The CDR3 totals 15 residues. V trimming: 6 bases; J trimming: 2 bases; junction bases outside the gene matches: 5. The CDR3 region has the DNA TGTGCCAGCAGGCCTACAGGGGGCCGCAATCAGCCCCAGCATTTT. Residues: CASRPTGGRNQPQHF.